One sample yielded the 28 T cell receptor beta chains listed below, sequenced in a study of PD-1 blockade in mismatch repair-deficient tumors. Repertoires were generated with immunoSEQ multiplex PCR, while TCRdb's copy carries only in-frame clones and drops some. This table has 120,000 or so clones, approximately 86% appearing once. This sample comprised peripheral blood, obtained 44 weeks after starting pembrolizumab. These receptors came from an adult with mismatch repair-deficient cancer.

The chain joins TRBV7-9 to TRBJ1-1; 7 bases align to TRBD1. V was clipped by 6 bases and J by 6 bases; unmatched bases: 4. The CDR3 contains 12 residues. CDR1 is SEHNR, CDR2 FQNEAQ, per germline (reference sequence). CDR3 protein: CASRPGTAEAFF. CDR3 coding DNA: TGTGCCAGCAGACCCGGGACAGCTGAAGCTTTCTTT.

V usage is TRBV19 and J usage is TRBJ2-7; TRBD1 agrees at 7 bases. V shed 5 bases, J shed 4 bases, and the junction held 11 bases outside the gene matches. This CDR3 is 15 amino acids long. Germline V gives CDR1 LNHDA, CDR2 SQIVND (reference sequence). The CDR3 DNA is TGTGCCAGTAGTCTACGTTCAAGGGGGCCTTACGAGCAGTACTTC. Translation gives CASSLRSRGPYEQYF. Looking up the rest from reference TRBV19 and TRBJ2-7 gives the full variable domain: DGGITQSPKYLFRKEGQNVTLSCEQNLNHDAMYWYRQDPGQGLRLIYYSQIVNDFQKGDIAEGYSVSREKKESFPLTVTSAQKNPTAFYLCASSLRSRGPYEQYFGPGTRLTVT.

V usage is TRBV11-2 and J usage is TRBJ1-1, with D unresolved. The CDR3 consists of 12 residues. Germline values: CDR1 SGHAT, CDR2 FQNNGV. With 0 bases removed from V and 10 bases from J, the gap between germline ends came to 9 bases. The CDR3 nucleotides read TGTGCCAGCAGCTTAGAAGGATTTGGAGCTTTCTTT. Translation: CASSLEGFGAFF.

This clone appeared a single time. CDR3: CAISAGSAYEQYF. The CDR3 DNA reads as TGTGCCATCAGTGCCGGGTCCGCCTACGAGCAGTACTTC. The chain recombines TRBV10-3 with TRBJ2-7; D not resolved. CDR1 is ENHRY and CDR2 is SYGVKD in the germline V gene. Deletions cut 4 bases from V and 2 bases from J, with 9 bases between. This CDR3 is built from 13 residues.

The chain links TRBV13 to TRBJ2-2; D uncertain. This CDR3 is 16 amino acids long. The V gene's germline CDR1 is PRHDT and CDR2 FYEKMQ (reference sequence). Trimming left V 3 bases short and J 0 bases short, with 11 bases between. The CDR3 DNA follows: TGTGCCAGCAGCTTTCCGAGTTACGCGAACACCGGGGAGCTGTTTTTT. This encodes CASSFPSYANTGELFF.

The V and J genes are TRBV7-9 and TRBJ2-3; unclear D gene. Deletions cut 1 base from V and 8 bases from J, with 13 bases between. Germline assignment: CDR1 SEHNR and CDR2 FQNEAQ (reference sequence). This CDR3 region has 14 residues. The CDR3 here is CASSLVLIPVTQYF. The CDR3 DNA follows: TGTGCCAGCAGCTTAGTCTTAATTCCCGTTACGCAGTATTTT.

The chain is built from TRBV18 and TRBJ2-7; TRBD1 agrees at 10 bases. This CDR3 comprises 15 residues. After removal of 0 bases from V and 5 bases from J, the junction contained 4 bases not matched to a gene. CDR1 is KGHSH, CDR2 LQKENI, per germline. The CDR3 sequence is CASSPPGTGVHEQYF. Here the CDR3 DNA reads TGTGCCAGCTCACCACCCGGGACAGGGGTCCACGAGCAGTACTTC.

The gene calls are TRBV19 and TRBJ2-7, with 8 bases aligning to TRBD1. V trimming: 9 bases; J trimming: 3 bases; junction bases outside the gene matches: 10. The CDR3 has 14 residues. CDR1 and CDR2 (germline): LNHDA, SQIVND (reference sequence). The CDR3: CASSTGDDVYEQYF. CDR3 nucleotide sequence: TGTGCCAGCTCGACAGGGGACGACGTCTACGAGCAGTACTTC. The full variable domain, with the rest looked up from reference TRBV19 and TRBJ2-7, is DGGITQSPKYLFRKEGQNVTLSCEQNLNHDAMYWYRQDPGQGLRLIYYSQIVNDFQKGDIAEGYSVSREKKESFPLTVTSAQKNPTAFYLCASSTGDDVYEQYFGPGTRLTVT.

V is TRBV6-1 and J is TRBJ2-5; D may match TRBD1 or TRBD2 (6 bases each). CDR3 length: 12 amino acids. Germline V CDR1 and CDR2: MNHNS, SASEGT. Trimming removed 8 bases at V and 5 bases at J, with 12 bases between. Here the CDR3 DNA reads TGTGCCAGCTTTACAGGGAGGGAGACCCAGTACTTC. This sequence encodes CASFTGRETQYF.

This chain joins TRBV5-4 and TRBJ2-3; no reliable D call. Germline V lookup: CDR1 SGHNT, CDR2 YYREEE (reference sequence). Trimming stripped 2 bases from V and 5 bases from J, with 12 bases between. CDR3 length: 14 residues. CDR3 nucleotide sequence: TGTGCCAGCAGCTTTGGAGAGGTGCGAGATACGCAGTATTTT. This sequence encodes CASSFGEVRDTQYF.

V is TRBV10-2 and J is TRBJ2-7; no firm D call. Deletions cut 5 bases from V and 0 bases from J, with 5 bases between. Germline V gene sequence: CDR1 WSHSY, CDR2 SAAADI. The CDR3 consists of 12 residues. The CDR3 spells CASSLPSYEQYF. CDR3 DNA sequence: TGCGCCAGCAGTCTCCCCTCCTACGAGCAGTACTTC.

The rearrangement links TRBV6-5 to TRBJ2-5, with D hard to call. The germline V and J ends were trimmed by 5 bases and 1 base, with 8 bases remaining between them. This CDR3 contains 13 residues. In germline, CDR1 is MNHEY, CDR2 SVGAGI. This chain's CDR3 is CASSRLRQETQYF. DNA for the CDR3: TGTGCCAGCAGTCGACTCCGCCAAGAGACCCAGTACTTC.

V gene TRBV29-1 combines with J gene TRBJ1-1; D is uncertain. Germline V gives CDR1 SQVTM, CDR2 ANQGSEA. The CDR3 runs to 14 residues. V was trimmed by 6 bases and J by 4 bases, leaving 18 bases between them. CDR3 residues: CSVFREGSGTEAFF. CDR3 in DNA: TGCAGCGTGTTCCGTGAGGGATCAGGCACTGAAGCTTTCTTT.

V usage is TRBV10-3 and J usage is TRBJ2-5, with D uncertain. The CDR3 sequence is 11 residues long. Between the trimmed V and J ends, which lost 6 bases and 1 base, there was a span of 3 bases. CDR1 and CDR2 (germline): ENHRY, SYGVKD. The CDR3 DNA sequence: TGTGCCATCAGGAGCCAAGAGACCCAGTACTTC. It is translated as CAIRSQETQYF.

The chain links TRBV19 to TRBJ2-2; D perhaps matches TRBD2 (6 bases). This CDR3 contains 15 residues. V was clipped by 1 base and J by 3 bases, with 9 bases between them. The germline V gene encodes CDR1 LNHDA and CDR2 SQIVND (reference sequence). For the CDR3, the DNA is TGTGCCAGTAGTATAGGACTAGGAGACACCGGGGAGCTGTTTTTT. This codes for CASSIGLGDTGELFF.

The J gene is TRBJ2-1, the V gene TRBV9; 7 bases map to TRBD2. From germline, CDR1 is SGDLS and CDR2 YYNGEE. Unmatched junction bases numbered 12, after V lost 4 bases and J lost 5 bases. The CDR3 is made up of 16 amino acids. CDR3 nucleotide sequence: TGTGCCAGCAGCCTCTGGCGGCTAGCGGAGCACAATGAGCAGTTCTTC. It codes for CASSLWRLAEHNEQFF.

In this sample, this clone turned up once. J is TRBJ2-3 and V is TRBV7-8; D uncertain. The V end lost 1 base, the J end lost 0 bases, and 11 bases lay between the germline ends. The CDR3 is 16 amino acids. Germline V CDR1 and CDR2: SGHVS, FQNEAQ. For the CDR3, the DNA is TGTGCCAGCAGCTTAGTTGGGCCCCTTAGCACAGATACGCAGTATTTT. It codes for CASSLVGPLSTDTQYF.

Comments on this clone: No DNA is shown, since the ends of the CDR3 on it are uncertain; the CDR3 is the one TCRdb lists. The rearrangement uses TRBV12-1 and TRBJ2-7; the table's TRBD2 call for D was not verified on the DNA. TRBV12-1 is a listed pseudogene. The CDR3 length is 20 residues, termini included. The CDR3: CASSFALGTSGRESSYEQYF.

This clone was recorded many times. CDR3 sequence reads: CASSMTDTFQYF. In DNA form, the CDR3 reads TGTGCCAGTAGTATGACCGATACCTTTCAGTACTTC. The rearrangement joins TRBV19 to TRBJ2-4; D not certain. Germline V gene sequence: CDR1 LNHDA, CDR2 SQIVND (reference sequence). V was pared by 3 bases and J by 11 bases, with 11 bases between. This CDR3 is built from 12 residues. Full variable domain (remainder filled in from reference TRBV19 and TRBJ2-4): DGGITQSPKYLFRKEGQNVTLSCEQNLNHDAMYWYRQDPGQGLRLIYYSQIVNDFQKGDIAEGYSVSREKKESFPLTVTSAQKNPTAFYLCASSMTDTFQYFGAGTRLSVL.

The V call is TRBV18, the J call TRBJ1-3; D gene unclear. The CDR3 has 15 amino acids. CDR1 is KGHSH, CDR2 LQKENI, per germline. V was clipped by 5 bases and J by 0 bases, with 11 bases between them. The CDR3 coding sequence is TGTGCCAGCTCAAATAGGGATAGCTCTGGAAACACCATATATTTT. Protein: CASSNRDSSGNTIYF.

This clone was observed a few times. This chain joins TRBV9 and TRBJ2-3, with TRBD2 identical over 8 bases. Looked up from germline, CDR1 is SGDLS and CDR2 is YYNGEE. The J segment lost 5 bases and the V segment lost 4 bases, leaving 6 bases of the junction unmatched. CDR3 size: 14 residues. The CDR3 region is CASSPRGGGDTQYF. CDR3 bases: TGTGCCAGCAGCCCACGGGGGGGCGGAGATACGCAGTATTTT.

The chain has TRBV11-2 and TRBJ2-1; the match to TRBD2 covers 11 bases. Trimming removed 5 bases from V and 4 bases from J; junction bases left unmatched: 7. Germline values: CDR1 SGHAT, CDR2 FQNNGV. This CDR3 spans 16 amino acids. CDR3 DNA sequence: TGTGCCAGCAGCCTCGGACTAGCGGGCCTATACAATGAGCAGTTCTTC. It translates to CASSLGLAGLYNEQFF.

This clone was counted a single time. V is TRBV28 and J is TRBJ2-7, with 7 bases lining up with TRBD2. V trimming: 3 bases; J trimming: 6 bases; junction bases outside the gene matches: 2. CDR3 length: 12 amino acids. Looked up from germline, CDR1 is MDHEN and CDR2 is SYDVKM. The CDR3 DNA reads TGTGCCAGCAGTTTCGGGAGGAGCGAGCAGTACTTC. Translated: CASSFGRSEQYF.

V usage is TRBV11-2 and J usage is TRBJ2-1, with D hard to call. The V gene's germline CDR1 is SGHAT and CDR2 FQNNGV. Trimming shortened V by 2 bases and J by 6 bases, and 8 bases separated the two germline ends. This CDR3 has 13 amino acids. The DNA of the CDR3 is TGTGCCAGCAGCTTACCCCGACTCAATGAGCAGTTCTTC. Translated: CASSLPRLNEQFF.

This chain uses TRBV6-1 with TRBJ2-7, with 7 bases that match TRBD1. Germline CDR1 MNHNS, CDR2 SASEGT. V lost 4 bases and J lost 10; bases outside the gene matches: 10. The CDR3 has 13 amino acids. For the CDR3, the DNA is TGTGCCAGCAGTGCAAATAGGGACAGCTCACAGTACTTC. Translation gives CASSANRDSSQYF.

This rearrangement joins TRBV9 to TRBJ2-3; D possibly matches TRBD1 or TRBD2 (6 bases each). This CDR3 has 15 amino acids. Germline V gene lookup returns CDR1 SGDLS and CDR2 YYNGEE. The V and J ends lost 0 bases and 6 bases respectively, with 14 bases between them. DNA for the CDR3: TGTGCCAGCAGCGTAGGCGCCAGGGGAGGTGATACGCAGTATTTT. It yields the protein CASSVGARGGDTQYF.

The count of this clone is one. The gene calls are TRBV5-1 and TRBJ2-1; 7 bases line up with TRBD1. Looked up from germline, CDR1 is SGHRS and CDR2 is YFSETQ. The trim removed 0 bases at V and 8 bases at J, leaving 8 bases unmatched. The CDR3 contains 15 residues. CDR3 nucleotide sequence: TGCGCCAGCAGCTTGGAAAACAGGGGAAGGGATGAGCAGTTCTTC. It specifies CASSLENRGRDEQFF.

V usage is TRBV5-5 and J usage is TRBJ1-1; no firm D call. Germline V gives CDR1 SGHKS, CDR2 YYEKEE (reference sequence). The length of the CDR3 is 14 residues. Trimming pared 4 bases from V and 6 bases from J, leaving 16 bases between. CDR3 nucleotides: TGTGCCAGCAGCGGTGACACTTACCCCCCTGAAGCTTTCTTT. Translated: CASSGDTYPPEAFF.